Shown below are 23 T cell receptor beta chains from a single sample sequenced in a study of blood T cells in healthy people across ages. With a J-beta primer mix and a sample-barcoded 5' primer, a second PCR ran about 6 to 11 cycles. TCRdb itself ran the 5' RACE reads through MiXCR, one entry per CDR3 protein. Of some 670,000 distinct CDR3 sequences listed, about 51% are singletons. Specimen: blood. Receptors were obtained from a woman of 80 years or more in good health.

The rearrangement joins TRBV11-3 to TRBJ2-3; 8 nucleotides match TRBD2. This CDR3 contains 17 residues. Unmatched junction bases numbered 13, after V lost 6 bases and J lost 2 bases. The germline gives CDR1 SGHNT, CDR2 YENEEA. The CDR3 spells CASSKRAERGSTDTQYF. CDR3 nucleotide sequence: TGTGCCAGCAGTAAAAGGGCCGAGCGGGGGTCCACAGATACGCAGTATTTT.

Worth noting for this clonotype: Possible read error: a much larger clone is one base away. DNA for the CDR3: TGCGCCAGCAGCTCGGGTTCTAGCGGTATAGGCGAGACCCAGTACTTC. Residues: CASSSGSSGIGETQYF. The V gene is TRBV5-1, the J gene TRBJ2-5; TRBD2 matches 7 bases. CDR1 is SGHRS and CDR2 is YFSETQ in the germline V gene. Unmatched junction bases numbered 13, after V lost 3 bases and J lost 5 bases. The CDR3 spans 16 residues. The full variable domain, its missing parts supplied by reference TRBV5-1 and TRBJ2-5, is KAGVTQTPRYLIKTRGQQVTLSCSPISGHRSVSWYQQTPGQGLQFLFEYFSETQRNKGNFPGRFSGRQFSNSRSEMNVSTLELGDSALYLCASSSGSSGIGETQYFGPGTRLLVL.

V gene TRBV5-1 combines with J gene TRBJ1-1; tentatively, D is TRBD1 (6 bases). The CDR3 runs to 18 residues. Germline values: CDR1 SGHRS, CDR2 YFSETQ. V was clipped by 5 bases and J by 3 bases, with 26 bases between them. The DNA of the CDR3 is TGCGCCAGCAGGGCCCCAGACAGGCTAAACGGAGGAGACACTGAAGCTTTCTTT. Its translation: CASRAPDRLNGGDTEAFF. Using reference TRBV5-1 and TRBJ1-1 for the parts outside the CDR3, the full variable domain is KAGVTQTPRYLIKTRGQQVTLSCSPISGHRSVSWYQQTPGQGLQFLFEYFSETQRNKGNFPGRFSGRQFSNSRSEMNVSTLELGDSALYLCASRAPDRLNGGDTEAFFGQGTRLTVV.

The rearrangement uses TRBV23-1 and TRBJ2-5; 7 bases map to TRBD1. Judging by the DNA end, TRBJ2-7 fits better; the J call may be wrong. TRBV23-1 is noted as an ORF with a role that remains uncertain. CDR3 size: 14 residues. Here the CDR3 DNA reads TGCGCCGGCTTCACGGGCAGGGGGTATCACGAGCAGTACTTC. It codes for CAGFTGRGYHEQYF.

This sequence joins TRBV27 and TRBJ1-2; the D gene is possibly TRBD1 (5 bases). V lost 8 bases to trimming and J lost 4 bases, with 20 bases between them. Germline V gives CDR1 MNHEY, CDR2 SMNVEV (reference sequence). The CDR3 runs 15 residues. The CDR3 DNA sequence: TGTGCCAGCGGACCGGGACGGAGTCCATCCTATGGCTACACCTTC. It yields the protein CASGPGRSPSYGYTF.

The CDR3 region has the DNA TGTGCCAGCAGTTTCTATGCGGGGGAAACTAATGAAAAACTGTTTTTT. This codes for CASSFYAGETNEKLFF. The chain joins TRBV27 to TRBJ1-4, with D perhaps matching TRBD1 (5 bases). The CDR3 extends over 16 amino acids. The V end lost 3 bases, the J end lost 1 base, and 12 bases lay between the germline ends. CDR1 MNHEY and CDR2 SMNVEV come from the germline V gene (reference sequence).

This rearrangement joins TRBV29-1 to TRBJ2-3; D is unclear. Germline V gene lookup returns CDR1 SQVTM and CDR2 ANQGSEA. The V end was cut by 7 bases, the J end by 6 bases, with 14 bases between. The CDR3 extends over 12 amino acids. The CDR3 reads CSERSGRDTQYF. CDR3 coding DNA: TGCAGCGAGAGGAGTGGAAGGGATACGCAGTATTTT.

This clonotype was recorded a few times. This sequence joins TRBV12-5 and TRBJ2-1, with D unclear. Trimming removed 6 bases from V and 8 bases from J, with 20 bases in between. The CDR3 is 15 amino acids. Germline assignment: CDR1 LGHNT and CDR2 FRNRAP. CDR3 protein: CASGQGIGRSDEQFF. CDR3 nucleotides: TGTGCTAGTGGCCAAGGGATTGGACGAAGCGATGAGCAGTTCTTC.

This chain joins TRBV7-2 and TRBJ1-5; 7 bases line up with TRBD1. The CDR3 has 16 amino acids. Germline CDR1 reads SGHTA; CDR2 reads FQGNSA. J lost 2 bases, V lost 5 bases, and 9 bases had no gene match. CDR3 coding DNA: TGTGCCAGCAGCCCCCTAGGGACAGTTGGCAATCAGCCCCAGCATTTT. This encodes CASSPLGTVGNQPQHF.

The chain carries TRBV20-1 and TRBJ2-4; 8 nucleotides align to TRBD1. Germline V gives CDR1 DFQATT, CDR2 SNEGSKA (reference sequence). The CDR3 has 15 amino acids. V gave up 3 bases and J gave up 1 base; unmatched junction bases: 5. As DNA, the CDR3 is TGCAGTGCTAGGAGGCAGGGGGCTGCCAAAAACATTCAGTACTTC. This gives the protein CSARRQGAAKNIQYF.

This chain links TRBV7-9 with TRBJ1-1; D is undetermined. Germline CDR1 and CDR2: SEHNR and FQNEAQ (reference sequence). This CDR3 spans 14 amino acids. Trimming removed 1 base from V and 6 bases from J, with 12 bases in between. DNA of the CDR3: TGTGCCAGCAGCTTAGGAGGGTCCCGGCCTGAAGCTTTCTTT. Its protein is CASSLGGSRPEAFF.

The chain employs TRBV20-1 and TRBJ2-3; 10 bases align to TRBD2. This CDR3 comprises 16 residues. Trimming took 6 bases from V and 2 from J; bases not matched to a gene: 11. CDR1 is DFQATT, CDR2 SNEGSKA, per germline (reference sequence). The CDR3 protein is CSALRPSGGTTDTQYF. The CDR3 DNA sequence: TGCAGTGCCCTCCGGCCTAGCGGGGGAACCACAGATACGCAGTATTTT.

With regard to this clonotype: A single base separates this from a much larger clone, so it may be a read error. The chain is built from TRBV4-1 and TRBJ2-5; 8 bases match TRBD2. Trimming cost V 6 bases and J 11 bases; bases outside gene matches: 14. Germline CDR1 is MGHRA and CDR2 is YSYEKL. The CDR3 extends over 14 amino acids. CDR3: CASRAGGNYNEQYF. The DNA of the CDR3 is TGCGCCAGCAGGGCGGGGGGCAATTACAATGAGCAGTACTTC.

In its sample, this clonotype was seen many times. This CDR3 reads CSAKIAGGPTYNEQFF. CDR3 bases: TGCAGTGCTAAAATAGCGGGGGGGCCGACCTACAATGAGCAGTTCTTC. V and J are TRBV20-1 and TRBJ2-1; TRBD2 agrees at 11 bases. CDR3 length: 16 residues. J was trimmed by 2 bases and V by 4 bases; bases with no gene match: 7. CDR1 and CDR2 from the germline V gene are DFQATT and SNEGSKA (reference sequence).

This clonotype has a single count. The J gene is TRBJ1-6, the V gene TRBV20-1; a weak D match, TRBD1 (6 bases). V was clipped by 2 bases and J by 18 bases, with 32 bases between them. Germline CDR1 DFQATT, CDR2 SNEGSKA (reference sequence). The CDR3 totals 17 residues. CDR3 loop: CSARIIGQSSYNSPPHF. The CDR3 DNA reads as TGCAGTGCTAGAATAATAGGACAGAGCTCCTATAATTCACCACCCCACTTT.

This clonotype appeared a few times. This chain connects TRBV9 to TRBJ2-2; 9 nucleotides agree with TRBD2. The CDR3 is 15 amino acids. In germline, CDR1 is SGDLS, CDR2 YYNGEE. Germline trimming cut 2 bases from V and 4 bases from J; bases unmatched to any gene: 3. DNA for the CDR3: TGTGCCAGCAGCGTCGGACTAGCGTTCACCGGGGAGCTGTTTTTT. Translated, it gives CASSVGLAFTGELFF.

Of note for this clonotype: At one end the junction does not follow the germline gene, possibly because of a read error. The rearrangement joins TRBV3-1 to TRBJ1-6; TRBD1 might be the D (5 bases). CDR3 length: 15 amino acids. Per the germline V gene, CDR1 is LGHDT and CDR2 is YNNKEL (reference sequence). In DNA, the CDR3 is TGTGTCAGCTTGGGGGGAAGCTCCTATAATTCACCCCTCCACTTT. It is translated as CVSLGGSSYNSPLHF.

This clonotype was recorded only once. V and J are TRBV28 and TRBJ1-1; D may be TRBD1 (5 bases). The CDR3 is 12 residues long. Per germline, CDR1 MDHEN and CDR2 SYDVKM. Trimming removed 6 bases at V and 3 bases at J, with 8 bases between. The CDR3 loop reads CASSGGYTEAFF. CDR3 nucleotide sequence: TGTGCCAGCAGCGGGGGGTACACTGAAGCTTTCTTT.

A single count supports this clonotype. The genes are TRBV15 and TRBJ2-5; D is undetermined. Germline V gene data show CDR1 as LNHNV and CDR2 as YYDKDF (reference sequence). V was shortened by 3 bases and J by 2 bases, with 16 bases between the two germline ends. The CDR3 runs to 16 residues. CDR3 nucleotides: TGTGCCACCAGCAGCCCGTCGAAGGAACCTCAAGAGACCCAGTACTTC. It encodes CATSSPSKEPQETQYF.

This clonotype has only one observation. This chain links TRBV2 with TRBJ2-7; D perhaps matches TRBD2 (6 bases). This CDR3 comprises 15 residues. Trimming stripped 6 bases from V and 0 bases from J, with 15 bases between. The germline V gene encodes CDR1 SNHLY and CDR2 FYNNEI. In DNA form, the CDR3 reads TGTGCCAGCAGCCCAAGGGCTAGCGCCTCCTACGAGCAGTACTTC. Translated, it gives CASSPRASASYEQYF.

This clonotype showed up just a few times. The chain recombines TRBV7-2 with TRBJ2-1; 8 bases are shared with TRBD2. Trimming cost V 1 base and J 6 bases; bases outside gene matches: 14. The CDR3 has 18 amino acids. Looked up from germline, CDR1 is SGHTA and CDR2 is FQGNSA. CDR3 residues: CASSLVVGRAGGGNEQFF. CDR3 nucleotides: TGTGCCAGCAGCTTAGTCGTAGGCCGGGCGGGAGGAGGCAATGAGCAGTTCTTC.

The chain combines TRBV4-1 with TRBJ2-1; TRBD2 aligns across 10 bases. The assigned J gene may be wrong: the sequence end matches TRBJ2-7 better. The CDR3 is 15 amino acids. Germline CDR1 is MGHRA and CDR2 is YSYEKL. The CDR3: CASSLAGGTYNEQYF. The CDR3 region has the DNA TGCGCCAGCAGTTTAGCGGGAGGTACTTACAATGAGCAGTACTTC.

This chain uses TRBV28 with TRBJ2-7; 9 positions agree with TRBD1. The trim removed 3 bases at V and 3 bases at J, leaving 6 bases unmatched. This CDR3 has 15 residues. Germline V gives CDR1 MDHEN, CDR2 SYDVKM. The CDR3 loop is CASSFLGTGIYEQYF. DNA of the CDR3: TGTGCCAGCAGTTTTCTGGGGACAGGGATCTACGAGCAGTACTTC.